This T cell receptor (beta chain) was sequenced during a study of blood T cells in healthy people across ages. Study-level points and caveats: What prevented conclusive comparison of naive and antigen-experienced cells was that PBMCs were unsorted.

The authors ran a second PCR of about 7 to 11 cycles using a sample-barcoded 5' primer and a J-beta primer mix. Tags on each cDNA molecule came from a template-switch adaptor with 12 random nucleotides. TCRdb re-derived calls from the 5' RACE reads in MiXCR, one entry per CDR3 protein. The repertoire includes roughly 700,000 distinct CDR3 sequences, 45% to 50% of them detected once, and around a third sits in the top ten. As to this clonotype: Its antigen remains unknown.

The CDR3 length is 15 residues. Per germline, CDR1 DFQATT and CDR2 SNEGSKA (reference sequence). V lost 6 bases, J lost 0 bases, and 8 bases stayed unmatched. The TCR sequence derives from a woman aged 60 to 75 in good health. The genes are TRBV20-1 and TRBJ2-7, with 10 bases lining up with TRBD2. Sequenced material: blood. The CDR3 sequence: CSAFGLAESSYEQYF. The CDR3 DNA reads TGCAGTGCCTTTGGACTAGCGGAGAGCTCCTACGAGCAGTACTTC.